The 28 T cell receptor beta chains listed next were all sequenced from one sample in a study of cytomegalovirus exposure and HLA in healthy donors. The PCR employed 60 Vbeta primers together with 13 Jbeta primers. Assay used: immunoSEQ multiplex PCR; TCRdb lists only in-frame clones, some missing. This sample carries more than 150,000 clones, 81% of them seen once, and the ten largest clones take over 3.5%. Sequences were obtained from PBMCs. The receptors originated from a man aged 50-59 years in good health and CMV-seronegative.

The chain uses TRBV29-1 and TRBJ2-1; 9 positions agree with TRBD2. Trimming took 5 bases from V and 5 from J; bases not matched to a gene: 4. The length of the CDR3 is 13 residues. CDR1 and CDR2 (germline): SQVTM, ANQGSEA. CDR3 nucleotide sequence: TGCAGCGTTCGCGGCGGGGGGGACAATGAGCAGTTCTTC. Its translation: CSVRGGGDNEQFF.

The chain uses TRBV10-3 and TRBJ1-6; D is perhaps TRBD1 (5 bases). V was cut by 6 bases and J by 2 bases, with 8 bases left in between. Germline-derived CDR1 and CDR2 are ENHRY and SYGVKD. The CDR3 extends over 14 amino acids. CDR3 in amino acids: CAIRRQPYNSPLHF. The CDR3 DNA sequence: TGTGCCATCAGACGACAGCCCTATAATTCACCCCTCCACTTT.

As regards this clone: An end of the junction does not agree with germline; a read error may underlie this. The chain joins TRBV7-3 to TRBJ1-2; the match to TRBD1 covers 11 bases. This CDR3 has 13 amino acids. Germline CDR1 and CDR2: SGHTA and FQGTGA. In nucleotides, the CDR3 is TGTGTCAGCAGCCCTGGACAGGGGGCTGGCTACACCTTC. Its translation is CVSSPGQGAGYTF. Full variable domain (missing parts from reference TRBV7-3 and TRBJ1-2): GAGVSQTPSNKVTEKGKYVELRCDPISGHTALYWYRQSLGQGPEFLIYFQGTGAADDSGLPNDRFFAVRPEGSVSTLKIQRTERGDSAVYLCVSSPGQGAGYTFGSGTRLTVV.

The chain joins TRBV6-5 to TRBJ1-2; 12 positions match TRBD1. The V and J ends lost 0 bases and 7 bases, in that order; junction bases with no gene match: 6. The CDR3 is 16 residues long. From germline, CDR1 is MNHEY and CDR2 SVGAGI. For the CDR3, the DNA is TGTGCCAGCAGTTACTCCCGGGACAGGGGGCTTGGTGGCTACACCTTC. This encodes CASSYSRDRGLGGYTF.

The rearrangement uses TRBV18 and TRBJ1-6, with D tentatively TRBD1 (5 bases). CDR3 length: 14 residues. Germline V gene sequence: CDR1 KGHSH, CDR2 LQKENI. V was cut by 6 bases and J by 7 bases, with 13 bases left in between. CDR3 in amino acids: CASSLGHPNSPLHF. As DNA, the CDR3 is TGTGCCAGCTCCCTCGGACACCCCAATTCACCCCTCCACTTT. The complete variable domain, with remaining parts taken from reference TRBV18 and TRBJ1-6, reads NAGVMQNPRHLVRRRGQEARLRCSPMKGHSHVYWYRQLPEEGLKFMVYLQKENIIDESGMPKERFSAEFPKEGPSILRIQQVVRGDSAAYFCASSLGHPNSPLHFGNGTRLTVT.

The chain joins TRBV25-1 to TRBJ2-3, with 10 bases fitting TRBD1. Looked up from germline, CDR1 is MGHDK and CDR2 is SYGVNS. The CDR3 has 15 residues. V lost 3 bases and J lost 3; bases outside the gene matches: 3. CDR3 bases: TGTGCCAGCAGTGAGCCGGGACAGGGGACAGATACGCAGTATTTT. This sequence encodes CASSEPGQGTDTQYF.

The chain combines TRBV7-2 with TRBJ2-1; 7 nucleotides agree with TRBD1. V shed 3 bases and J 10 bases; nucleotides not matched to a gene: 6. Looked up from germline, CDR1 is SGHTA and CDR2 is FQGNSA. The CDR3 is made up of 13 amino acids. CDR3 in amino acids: CASSFVGTEEQFF. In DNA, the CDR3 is TGTGCCAGCAGCTTCGTCGGGACAGAAGAGCAGTTCTTC.

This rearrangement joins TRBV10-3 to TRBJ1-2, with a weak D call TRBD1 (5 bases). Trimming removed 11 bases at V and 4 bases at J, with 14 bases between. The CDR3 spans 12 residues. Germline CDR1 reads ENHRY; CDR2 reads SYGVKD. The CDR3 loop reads CAAGGGAYGYTF. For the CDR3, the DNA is TGTGCCGCCGGGGGAGGGGCCTATGGCTACACCTTC.

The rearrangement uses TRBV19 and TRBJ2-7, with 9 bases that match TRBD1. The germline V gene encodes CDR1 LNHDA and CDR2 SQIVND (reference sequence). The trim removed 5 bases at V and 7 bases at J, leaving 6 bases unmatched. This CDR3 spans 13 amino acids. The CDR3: CASSPQGAREQYF. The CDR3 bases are TGTGCCAGTAGTCCACAGGGGGCGCGAGAGCAGTACTTC. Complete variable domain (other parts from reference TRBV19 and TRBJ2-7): DGGITQSPKYLFRKEGQNVTLSCEQNLNHDAMYWYRQDPGQGLRLIYYSQIVNDFQKGDIAEGYSVSREKKESFPLTVTSAQKNPTAFYLCASSPQGAREQYFGPGTRLTVT.

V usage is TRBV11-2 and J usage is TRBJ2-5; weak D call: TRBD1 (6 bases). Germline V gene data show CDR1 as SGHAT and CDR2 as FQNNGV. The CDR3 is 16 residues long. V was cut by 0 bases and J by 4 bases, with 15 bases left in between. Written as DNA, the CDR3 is TGTGCCAGCAGCTTAGATCCCAGGGGAGTGGGAGAGACCCAGTACTTC. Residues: CASSLDPRGVGETQYF.

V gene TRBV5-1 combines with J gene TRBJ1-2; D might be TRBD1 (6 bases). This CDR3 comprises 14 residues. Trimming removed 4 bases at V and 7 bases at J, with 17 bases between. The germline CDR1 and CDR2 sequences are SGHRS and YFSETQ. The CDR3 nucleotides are TGCGCCAGCAGCCCGACAGGTTCTGAAGGTGGCTACACCTTC. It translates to CASSPTGSEGGYTF.

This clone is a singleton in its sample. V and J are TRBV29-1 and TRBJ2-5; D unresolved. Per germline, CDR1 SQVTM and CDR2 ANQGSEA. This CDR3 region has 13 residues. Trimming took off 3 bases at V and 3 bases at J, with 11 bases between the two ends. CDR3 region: CSVDGNREETQYF. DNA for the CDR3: TGCAGCGTTGACGGTAACAGAGAAGAGACCCAGTACTTC.

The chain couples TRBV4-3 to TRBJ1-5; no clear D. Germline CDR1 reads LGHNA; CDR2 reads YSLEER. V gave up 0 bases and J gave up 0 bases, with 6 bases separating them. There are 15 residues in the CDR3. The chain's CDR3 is CASSQDSHSNQPQHF. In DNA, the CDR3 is TGCGCCAGCAGCCAAGACAGTCATAGCAATCAGCCCCAGCATTTT.

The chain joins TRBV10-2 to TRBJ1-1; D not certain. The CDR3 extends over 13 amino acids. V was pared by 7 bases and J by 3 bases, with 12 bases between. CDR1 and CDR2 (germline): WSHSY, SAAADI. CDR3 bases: TGCGCCAGCACCGGTGGTTATTACACTGAAGCTTTCTTT. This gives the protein CASTGGYYTEAFF.

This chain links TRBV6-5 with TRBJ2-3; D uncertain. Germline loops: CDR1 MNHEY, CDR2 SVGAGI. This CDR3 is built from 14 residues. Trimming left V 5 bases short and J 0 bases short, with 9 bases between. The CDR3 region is CASSISPSTDTQYF. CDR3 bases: TGTGCCAGCAGTATCTCCCCGAGCACAGATACGCAGTATTTT.

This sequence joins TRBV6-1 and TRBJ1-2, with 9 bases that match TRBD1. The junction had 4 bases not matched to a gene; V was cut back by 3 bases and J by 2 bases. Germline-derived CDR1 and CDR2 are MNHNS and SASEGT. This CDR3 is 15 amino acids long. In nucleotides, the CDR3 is TGTGCCAGCAGTGATCGGGACAGGGTGAACTATGGCTACACCTTC. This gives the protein CASSDRDRVNYGYTF.

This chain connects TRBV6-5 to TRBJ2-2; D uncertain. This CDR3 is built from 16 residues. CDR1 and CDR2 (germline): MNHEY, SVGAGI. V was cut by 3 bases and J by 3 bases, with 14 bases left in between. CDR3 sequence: CASSYASEVDTGELFF. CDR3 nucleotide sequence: TGTGCCAGCAGTTATGCATCAGAGGTAGACACCGGGGAGCTGTTTTTT.

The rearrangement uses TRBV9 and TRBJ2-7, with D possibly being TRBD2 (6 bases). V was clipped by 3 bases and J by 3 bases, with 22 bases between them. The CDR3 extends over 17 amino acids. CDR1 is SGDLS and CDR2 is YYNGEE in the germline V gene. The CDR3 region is CASSGGEKSVANYEQYF. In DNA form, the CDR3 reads TGTGCCAGCAGCGGGGGGGAGAAGTCAGTGGCGAACTACGAGCAGTACTTC.

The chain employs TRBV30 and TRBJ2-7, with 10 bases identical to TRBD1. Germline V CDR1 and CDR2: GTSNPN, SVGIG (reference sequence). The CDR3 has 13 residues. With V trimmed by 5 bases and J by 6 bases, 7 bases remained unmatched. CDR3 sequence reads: CAWAGTGVSEQYF. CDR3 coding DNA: TGTGCCTGGGCCGGGACAGGGGTATCCGAGCAGTACTTC.

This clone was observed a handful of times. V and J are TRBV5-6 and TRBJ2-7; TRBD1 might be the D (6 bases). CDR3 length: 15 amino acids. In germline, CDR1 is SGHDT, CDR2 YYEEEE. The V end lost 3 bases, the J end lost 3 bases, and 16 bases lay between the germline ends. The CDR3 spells CASSSIRQDNYEQYF. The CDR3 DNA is TGTGCCAGCAGCTCCATTCGACAGGACAACTACGAGCAGTACTTC.

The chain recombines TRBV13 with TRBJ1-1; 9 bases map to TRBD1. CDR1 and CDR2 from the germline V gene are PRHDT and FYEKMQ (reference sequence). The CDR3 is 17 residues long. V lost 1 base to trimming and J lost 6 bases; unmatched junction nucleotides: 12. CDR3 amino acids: CASSLADRGWGMAEAFF. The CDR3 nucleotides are TGTGCCAGCAGCTTAGCGGACAGGGGTTGGGGTATGGCTGAAGCTTTCTTT.

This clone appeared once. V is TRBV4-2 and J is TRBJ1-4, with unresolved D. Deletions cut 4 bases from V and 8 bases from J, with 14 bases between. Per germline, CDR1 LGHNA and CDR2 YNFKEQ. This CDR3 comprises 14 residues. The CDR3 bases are TGTGCCAGCAGCCCCCTCGAGGTCGGGGAAAAACTGTTTTTT. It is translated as CASSPLEVGEKLFF.

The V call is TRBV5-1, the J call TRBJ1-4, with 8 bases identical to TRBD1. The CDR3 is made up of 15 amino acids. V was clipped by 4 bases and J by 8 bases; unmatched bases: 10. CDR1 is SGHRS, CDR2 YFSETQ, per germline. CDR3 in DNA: TGCGCCAGCAGCAGGGTGACAGGGGCGAGGGAAAAACTGTTTTTT. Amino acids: CASSRVTGAREKLFF. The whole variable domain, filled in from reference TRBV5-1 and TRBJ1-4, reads KAGVTQTPRYLIKTRGQQVTLSCSPISGHRSVSWYQQTPGQGLQFLFEYFSETQRNKGNFPGRFSGRQFSNSRSEMNVSTLELGDSALYLCASSRVTGAREKLFFGSGTQLSVL.

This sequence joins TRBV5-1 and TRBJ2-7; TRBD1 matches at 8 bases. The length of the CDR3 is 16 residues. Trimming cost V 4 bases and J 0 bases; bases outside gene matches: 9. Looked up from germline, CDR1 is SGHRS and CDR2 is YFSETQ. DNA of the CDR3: TGCGCCAGCAGCATCTCGACAGGGGTTGTCTCCTACGAGCAGTACTTC. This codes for CASSISTGVVSYEQYF. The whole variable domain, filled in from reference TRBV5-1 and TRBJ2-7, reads KAGVTQTPRYLIKTRGQQVTLSCSPISGHRSVSWYQQTPGQGLQFLFEYFSETQRNKGNFPGRFSGRQFSNSRSEMNVSTLELGDSALYLCASSISTGVVSYEQYFGPGTRLTVT.

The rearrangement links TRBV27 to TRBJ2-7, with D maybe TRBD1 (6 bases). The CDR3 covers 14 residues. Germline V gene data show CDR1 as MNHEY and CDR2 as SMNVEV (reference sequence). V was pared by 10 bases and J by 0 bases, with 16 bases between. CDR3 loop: CATMLTGTSYEQYF. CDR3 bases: TGTGCCACCATGCTTACAGGGACCTCCTACGAGCAGTACTTC.

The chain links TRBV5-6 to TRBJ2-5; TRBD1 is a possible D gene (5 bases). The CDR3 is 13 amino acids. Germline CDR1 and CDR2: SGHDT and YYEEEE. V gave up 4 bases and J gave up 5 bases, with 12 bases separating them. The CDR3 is CASSLTGPETQYF. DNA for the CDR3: TGTGCCAGCAGCCTTACAGGTCCGGAGACCCAGTACTTC.

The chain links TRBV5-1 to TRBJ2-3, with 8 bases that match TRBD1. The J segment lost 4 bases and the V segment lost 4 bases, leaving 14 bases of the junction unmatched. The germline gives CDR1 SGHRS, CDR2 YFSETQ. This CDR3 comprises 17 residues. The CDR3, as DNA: TGCGCCAGCAGCACCAGGGGGCGCGAGGTGGGTGCAGATACGCAGTATTTT. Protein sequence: CASSTRGREVGADTQYF.

This CDR3 is CASSIPAGSHNEQFF. For the CDR3, the DNA is TGTGCCAGTAGTATCCCAGCAGGGTCCCACAATGAGCAGTTCTTC. V gene TRBV19 combines with J gene TRBJ2-1; possible D gene TRBD1, 5 bases. CDR3 length: 15 amino acids. Germline values: CDR1 LNHDA, CDR2 SQIVND (reference sequence). The germline V and J ends were trimmed by 3 bases and 5 bases, with 14 bases remaining between them.